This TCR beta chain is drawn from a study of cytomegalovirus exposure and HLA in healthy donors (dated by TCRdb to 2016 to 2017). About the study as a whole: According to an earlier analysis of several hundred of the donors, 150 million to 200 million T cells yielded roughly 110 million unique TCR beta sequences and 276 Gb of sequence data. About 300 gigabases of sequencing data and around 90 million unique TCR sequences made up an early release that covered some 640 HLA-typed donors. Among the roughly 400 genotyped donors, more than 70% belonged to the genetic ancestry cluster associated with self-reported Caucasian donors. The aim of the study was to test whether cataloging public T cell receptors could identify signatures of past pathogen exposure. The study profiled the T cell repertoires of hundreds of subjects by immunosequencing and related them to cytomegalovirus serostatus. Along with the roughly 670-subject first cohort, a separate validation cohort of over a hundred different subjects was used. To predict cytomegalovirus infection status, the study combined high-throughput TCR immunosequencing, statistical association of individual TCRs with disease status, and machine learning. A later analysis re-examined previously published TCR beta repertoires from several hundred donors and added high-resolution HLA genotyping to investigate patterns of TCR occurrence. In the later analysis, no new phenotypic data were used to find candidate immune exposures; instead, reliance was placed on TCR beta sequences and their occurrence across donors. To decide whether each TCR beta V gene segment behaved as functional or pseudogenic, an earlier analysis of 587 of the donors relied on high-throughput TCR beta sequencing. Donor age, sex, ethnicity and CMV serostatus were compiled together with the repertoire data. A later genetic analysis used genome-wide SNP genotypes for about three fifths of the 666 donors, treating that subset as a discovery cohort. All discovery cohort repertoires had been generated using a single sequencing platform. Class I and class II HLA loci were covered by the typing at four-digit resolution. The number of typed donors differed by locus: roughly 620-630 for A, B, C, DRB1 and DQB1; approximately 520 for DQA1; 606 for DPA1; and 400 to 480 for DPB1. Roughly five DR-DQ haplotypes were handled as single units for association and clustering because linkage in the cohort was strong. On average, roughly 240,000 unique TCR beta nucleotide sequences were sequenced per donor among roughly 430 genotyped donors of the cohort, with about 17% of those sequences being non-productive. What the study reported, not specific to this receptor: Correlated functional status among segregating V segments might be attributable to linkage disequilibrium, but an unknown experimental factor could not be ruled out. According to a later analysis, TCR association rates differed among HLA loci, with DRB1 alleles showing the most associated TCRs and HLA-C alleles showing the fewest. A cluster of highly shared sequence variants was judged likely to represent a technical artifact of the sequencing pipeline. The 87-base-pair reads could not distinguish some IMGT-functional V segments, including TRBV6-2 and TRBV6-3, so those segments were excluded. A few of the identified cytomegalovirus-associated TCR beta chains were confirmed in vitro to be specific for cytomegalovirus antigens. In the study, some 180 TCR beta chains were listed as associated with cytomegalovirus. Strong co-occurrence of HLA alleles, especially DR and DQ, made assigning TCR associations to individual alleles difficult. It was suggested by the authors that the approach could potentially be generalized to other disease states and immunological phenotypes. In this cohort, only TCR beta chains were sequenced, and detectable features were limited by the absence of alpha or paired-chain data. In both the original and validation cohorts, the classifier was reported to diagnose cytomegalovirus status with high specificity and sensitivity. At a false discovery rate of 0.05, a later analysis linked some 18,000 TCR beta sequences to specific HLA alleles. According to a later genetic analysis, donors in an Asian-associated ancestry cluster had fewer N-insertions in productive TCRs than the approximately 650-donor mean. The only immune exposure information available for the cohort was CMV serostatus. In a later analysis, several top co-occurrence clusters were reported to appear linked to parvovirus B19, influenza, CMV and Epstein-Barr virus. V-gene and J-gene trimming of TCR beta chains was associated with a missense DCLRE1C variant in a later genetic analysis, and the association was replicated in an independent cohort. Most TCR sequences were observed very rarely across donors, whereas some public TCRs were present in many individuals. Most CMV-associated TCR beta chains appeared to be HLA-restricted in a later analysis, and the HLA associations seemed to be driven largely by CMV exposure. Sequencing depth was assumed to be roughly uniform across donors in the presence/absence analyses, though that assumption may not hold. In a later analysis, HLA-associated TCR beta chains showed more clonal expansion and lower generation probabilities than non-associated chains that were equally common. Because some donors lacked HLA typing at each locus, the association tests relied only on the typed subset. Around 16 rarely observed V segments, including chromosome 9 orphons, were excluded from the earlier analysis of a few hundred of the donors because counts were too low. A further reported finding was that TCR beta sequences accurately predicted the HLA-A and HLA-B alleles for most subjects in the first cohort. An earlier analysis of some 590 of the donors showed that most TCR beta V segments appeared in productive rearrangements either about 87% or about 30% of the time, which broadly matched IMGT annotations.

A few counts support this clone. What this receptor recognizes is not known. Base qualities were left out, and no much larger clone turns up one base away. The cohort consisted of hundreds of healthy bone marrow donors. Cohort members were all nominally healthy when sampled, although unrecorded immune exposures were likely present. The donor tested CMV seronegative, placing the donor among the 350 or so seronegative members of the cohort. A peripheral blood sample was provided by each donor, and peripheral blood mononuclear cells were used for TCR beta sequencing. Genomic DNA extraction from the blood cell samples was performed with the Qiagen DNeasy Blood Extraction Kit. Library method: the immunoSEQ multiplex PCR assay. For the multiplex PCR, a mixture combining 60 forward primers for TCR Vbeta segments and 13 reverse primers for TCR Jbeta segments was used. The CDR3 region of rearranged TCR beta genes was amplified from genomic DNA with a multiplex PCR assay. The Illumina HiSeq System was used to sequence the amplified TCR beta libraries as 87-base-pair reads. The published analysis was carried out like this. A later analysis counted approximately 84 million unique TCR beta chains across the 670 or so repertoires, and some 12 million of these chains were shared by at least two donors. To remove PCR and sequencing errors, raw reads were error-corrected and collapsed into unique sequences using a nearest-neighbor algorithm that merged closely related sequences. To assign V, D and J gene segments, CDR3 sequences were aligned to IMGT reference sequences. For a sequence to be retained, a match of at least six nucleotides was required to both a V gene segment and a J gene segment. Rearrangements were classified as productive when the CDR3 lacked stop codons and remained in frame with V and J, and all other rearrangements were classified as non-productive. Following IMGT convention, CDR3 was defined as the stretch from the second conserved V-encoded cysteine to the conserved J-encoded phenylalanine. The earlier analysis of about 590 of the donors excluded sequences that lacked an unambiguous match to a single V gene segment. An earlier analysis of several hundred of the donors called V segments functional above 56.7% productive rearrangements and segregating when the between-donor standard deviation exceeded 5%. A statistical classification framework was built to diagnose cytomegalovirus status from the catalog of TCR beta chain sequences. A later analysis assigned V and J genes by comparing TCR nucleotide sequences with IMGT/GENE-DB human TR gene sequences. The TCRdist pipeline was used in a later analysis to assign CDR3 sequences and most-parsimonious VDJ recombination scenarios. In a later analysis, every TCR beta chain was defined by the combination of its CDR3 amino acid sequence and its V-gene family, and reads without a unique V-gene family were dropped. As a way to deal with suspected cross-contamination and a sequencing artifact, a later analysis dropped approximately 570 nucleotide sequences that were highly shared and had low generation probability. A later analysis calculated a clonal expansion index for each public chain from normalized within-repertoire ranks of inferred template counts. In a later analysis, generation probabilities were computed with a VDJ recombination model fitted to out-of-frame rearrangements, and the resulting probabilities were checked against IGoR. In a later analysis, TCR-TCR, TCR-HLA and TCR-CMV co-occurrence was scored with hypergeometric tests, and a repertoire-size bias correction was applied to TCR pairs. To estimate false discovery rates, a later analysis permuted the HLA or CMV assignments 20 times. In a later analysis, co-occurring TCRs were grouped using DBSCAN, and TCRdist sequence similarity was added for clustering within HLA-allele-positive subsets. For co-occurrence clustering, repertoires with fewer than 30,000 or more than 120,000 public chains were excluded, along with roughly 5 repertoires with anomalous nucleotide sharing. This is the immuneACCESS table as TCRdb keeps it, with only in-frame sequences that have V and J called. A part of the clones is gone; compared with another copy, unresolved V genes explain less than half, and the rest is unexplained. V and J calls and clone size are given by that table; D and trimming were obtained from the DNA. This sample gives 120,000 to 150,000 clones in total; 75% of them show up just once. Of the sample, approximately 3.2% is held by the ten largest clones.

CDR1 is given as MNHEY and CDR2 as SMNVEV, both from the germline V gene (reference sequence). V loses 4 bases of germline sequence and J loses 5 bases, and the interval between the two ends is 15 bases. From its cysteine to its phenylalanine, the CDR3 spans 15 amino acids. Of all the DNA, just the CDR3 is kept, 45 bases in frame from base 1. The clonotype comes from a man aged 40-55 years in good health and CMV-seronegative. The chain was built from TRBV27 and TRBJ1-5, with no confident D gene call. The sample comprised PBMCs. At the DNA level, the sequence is TGTGCCAGCAGTTCGATTGGCACACCTCATCAGCCCCAGCATTTT. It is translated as CASSSIGTPHQPQHF.